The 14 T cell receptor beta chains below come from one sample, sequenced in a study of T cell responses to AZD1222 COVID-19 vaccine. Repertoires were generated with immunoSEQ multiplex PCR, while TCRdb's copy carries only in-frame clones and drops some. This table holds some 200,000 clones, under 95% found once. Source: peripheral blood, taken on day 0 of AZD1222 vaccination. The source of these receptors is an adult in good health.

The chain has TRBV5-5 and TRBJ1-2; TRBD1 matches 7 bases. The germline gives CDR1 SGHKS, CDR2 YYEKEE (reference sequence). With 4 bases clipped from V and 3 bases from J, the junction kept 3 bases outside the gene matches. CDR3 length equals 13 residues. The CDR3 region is CASSSGTDYGYTF. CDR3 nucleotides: TGTGCCAGCAGCAGTGGGACAGACTATGGCTACACCTTC.

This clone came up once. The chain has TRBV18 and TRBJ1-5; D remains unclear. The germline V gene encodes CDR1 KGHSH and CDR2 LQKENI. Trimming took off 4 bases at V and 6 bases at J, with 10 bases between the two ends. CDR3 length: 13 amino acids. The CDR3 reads CASSHGRVQPQHF. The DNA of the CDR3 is TGTGCCAGCTCACACGGACGGGTTCAGCCCCAGCATTTT.

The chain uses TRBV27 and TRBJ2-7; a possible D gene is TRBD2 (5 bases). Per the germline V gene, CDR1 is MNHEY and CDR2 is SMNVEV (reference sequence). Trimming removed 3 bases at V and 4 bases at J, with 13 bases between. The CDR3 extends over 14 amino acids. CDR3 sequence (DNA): TGTGCCAGCAGTTTCGGGAAGGGATCATACGAGCAGTACTTC. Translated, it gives CASSFGKGSYEQYF.

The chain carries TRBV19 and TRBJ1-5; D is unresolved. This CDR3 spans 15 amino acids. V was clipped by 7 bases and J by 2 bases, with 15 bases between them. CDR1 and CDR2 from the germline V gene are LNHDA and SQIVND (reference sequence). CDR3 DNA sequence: TGTGCCAGTACCCCACCCAGGCGGGGCAATCAGCCCCAGCATTTT. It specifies CASTPPRRGNQPQHF.

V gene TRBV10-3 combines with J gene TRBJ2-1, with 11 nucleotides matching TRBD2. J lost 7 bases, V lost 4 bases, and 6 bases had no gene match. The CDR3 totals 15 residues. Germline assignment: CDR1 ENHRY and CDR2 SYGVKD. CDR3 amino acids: CAISGVASGGNEQFF. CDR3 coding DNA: TGTGCCATCAGTGGGGTCGCTAGCGGGGGGAATGAGCAGTTCTTC.

CDR3 in amino acids: CASSQGSDRRDEKLFF. CDR3 bases: TGTGCCAGCAGCCAGGGCAGCGATCGTAGGGATGAAAAACTGTTTTTT. The rearrangement links TRBV4-2 to TRBJ1-4; D ambiguous. The length of the CDR3 is 16 residues. CDR1 and CDR2 from the germline V gene are LGHNA and YNFKEQ. V shed 3 bases and J shed 6 bases, with 17 bases lying between them.

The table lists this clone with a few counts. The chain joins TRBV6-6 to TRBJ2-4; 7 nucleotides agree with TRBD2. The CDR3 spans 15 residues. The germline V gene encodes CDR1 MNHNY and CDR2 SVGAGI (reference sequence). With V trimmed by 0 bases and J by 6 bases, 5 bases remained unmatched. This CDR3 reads CASSYSGGSGNIQYF. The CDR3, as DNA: TGTGCCAGCAGTTACTCGGGGGGGTCGGGAAACATTCAGTACTTC.

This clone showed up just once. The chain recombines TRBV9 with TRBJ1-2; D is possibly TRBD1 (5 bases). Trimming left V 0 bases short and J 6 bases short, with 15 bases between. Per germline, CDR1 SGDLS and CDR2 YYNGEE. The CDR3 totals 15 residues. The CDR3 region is CASSVEARGSNGYTF. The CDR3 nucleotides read TGTGCCAGCAGCGTAGAGGCAAGGGGATCGAATGGCTACACCTTC.

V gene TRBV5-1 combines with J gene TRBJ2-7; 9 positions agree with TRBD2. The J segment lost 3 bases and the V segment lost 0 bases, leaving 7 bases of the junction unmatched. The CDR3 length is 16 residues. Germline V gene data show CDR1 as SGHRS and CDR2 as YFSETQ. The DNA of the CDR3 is TGCGCCAGCAGCTTGGCCAGCGGGGGGACAAACTACGAGCAGTACTTC. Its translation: CASSLASGGTNYEQYF.

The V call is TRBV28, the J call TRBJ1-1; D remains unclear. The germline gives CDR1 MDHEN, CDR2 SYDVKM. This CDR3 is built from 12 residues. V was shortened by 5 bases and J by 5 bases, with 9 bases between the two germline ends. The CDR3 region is CASSAGLTEAFF. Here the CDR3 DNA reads TGTGCCAGCAGTGCTGGGCTGACTGAAGCTTTCTTT.

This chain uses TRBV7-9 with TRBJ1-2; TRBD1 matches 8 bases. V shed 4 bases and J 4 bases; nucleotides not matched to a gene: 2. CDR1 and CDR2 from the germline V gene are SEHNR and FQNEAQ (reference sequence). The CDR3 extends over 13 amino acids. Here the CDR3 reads CASSSGQVYGYTF. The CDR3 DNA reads TGTGCCAGCAGCTCGGGACAGGTCTATGGCTACACCTTC.

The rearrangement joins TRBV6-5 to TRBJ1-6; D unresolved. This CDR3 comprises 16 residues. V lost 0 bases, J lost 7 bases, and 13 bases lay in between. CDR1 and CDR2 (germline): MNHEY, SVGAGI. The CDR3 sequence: CASSYSMATRNSPLHF. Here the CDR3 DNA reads TGTGCCAGCAGTTACTCGATGGCCACCAGGAATTCACCCCTCCACTTT.

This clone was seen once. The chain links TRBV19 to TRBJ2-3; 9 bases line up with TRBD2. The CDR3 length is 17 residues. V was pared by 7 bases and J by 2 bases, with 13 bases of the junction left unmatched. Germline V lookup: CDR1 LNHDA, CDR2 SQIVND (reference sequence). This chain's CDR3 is CASMTPPVAGVTDTQYF. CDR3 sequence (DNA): TGTGCCAGTATGACCCCACCGGTAGCGGGGGTCACAGATACGCAGTATTTT. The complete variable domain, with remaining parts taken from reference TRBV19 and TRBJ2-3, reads DGGITQSPKYLFRKEGQNVTLSCEQNLNHDAMYWYRQDPGQGLRLIYYSQIVNDFQKGDIAEGYSVSREKKESFPLTVTSAQKNPTAFYLCASMTPPVAGVTDTQYFGPGTRLTVL.

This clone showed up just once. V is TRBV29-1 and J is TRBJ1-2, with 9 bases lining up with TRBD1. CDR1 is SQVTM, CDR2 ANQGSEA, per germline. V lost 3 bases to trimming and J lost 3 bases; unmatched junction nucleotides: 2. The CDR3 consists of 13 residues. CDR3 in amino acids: CSVDTGGDYGYTF. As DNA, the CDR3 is TGCAGCGTTGACACAGGGGGCGACTATGGCTACACCTTC.